The 31 T cell receptor beta chains presented below share a single source sample, sequenced in a study of metastatic and nonmetastatic thyroid tumors. Thyroid surgery had not been preceded by any treatment in any patient. TCRdb re-clonotyped the PCR reads via MiXCR. This sample has about 24,000 clones, with around 20% found just once. The sample comprised blood. Receptors were obtained from a male donor with papillary thyroid cancer or a benign thyroid nodule (not recorded which). Some clones in this sample may be carry-over from other donors' samples.

This clone was recorded at least ten times. The chain uses TRBV11-1 and TRBJ1-1; 7 nucleotides align to TRBD1. Germline assignment: CDR1 SGHAT and CDR2 FQDESV (reference sequence). The CDR3 is 17 amino acids. J was trimmed by 1 base and V by 10 bases; bases with no gene match: 18. The CDR3 region has the DNA TGTGCCACCCAGCTGTACCAGGGGGAGATCAAGAACACTGAAGCTTTCTTT. This translates into CATQLYQGEIKNTEAFF.

This clone is medium-sized in the sample. The sample has other DNA sequences that encode this CDR3 too. The chain is built from TRBV6-4 and TRBJ2-2; D remains unclear. V lost 4 bases and J 5 bases, leaving 11 bases between the germline ends. CDR1 MRHNA and CDR2 SNTAGT come from the germline V gene. The CDR3 runs 14 residues. CDR3: CASSAAPGTGELFF. DNA of the CDR3: TGTGCCAGCAGTGCAGCCCCGGGTACCGGGGAGCTGTTTTTT.

Many counts were recorded for this clone. The V and J genes are TRBV11-2 and TRBJ2-5; the D is unclear. In germline, CDR1 is SGHAT, CDR2 FQNNGV. V was pared by 3 bases and J by 5 bases, with 4 bases between. CDR3 length: 11 amino acids. The CDR3 sequence: CASSLKETQYF. For the CDR3, the DNA is TGTGCCAGCAGCTTGAAGGAGACCCAGTACTTC.

This clone has at least ten counts. The gene calls are TRBV5-1 and TRBJ2-1; 12 positions match TRBD2. CDR1 and CDR2 (germline): SGHRS, YFSETQ. J was trimmed by 4 bases and V by 2 bases; bases with no gene match: 7. The CDR3 runs to 17 residues. The CDR3 nucleotides read TGCGCCAGCAGCTTCCTAGCGGGAGGGCCGGCTTACAATGAGCAGTTCTTC. Translation: CASSFLAGGPAYNEQFF.

About this clone: One end of the junction is discordant with germline, which a read error may explain. The genes are TRBV24-1 and TRBJ1-1, with a weak D call TRBD1 (5 bases). The CDR3 is 18 amino acids. Germline V CDR1 and CDR2: KGHDR, SFDVKD. CDR3 region: CATSHLGVRWGVNTEAFF. CDR3 DNA: TGTGCCACCAGTCATTTGGGGGTGAGGTGGGGGGTGAACACTGAAGCTTTCTTT.

This clone occurred many times. This chain links TRBV12-5 with TRBJ2-3, with D maybe TRBD1 (5 bases). CDR3 length equals 14 residues. Trimming pared 1 base from V and 2 bases from J, leaving 7 bases between. CDR1 is LGHNT, CDR2 FRNRAP, per germline. CDR3 nucleotide sequence: TGTGCTAGTGGTTTGGGACAGCTCACAGATACGCAGTATTTT. Translation gives CASGLGQLTDTQYF.

There are many counts of this clone. V usage is TRBV2 and J usage is TRBJ2-2, with TRBD2 matching over 9 bases. The CDR3 is 13 residues long. Losses at the gene ends were 11 bases for V and 5 bases for J; bases not matched to a gene: 6. The germline gives CDR1 SNHLY, CDR2 FYNNEI. The DNA of the CDR3 is TGTGCCGGTAGCGGGAGTTGGACCGGGGAGCTGTTTTTT. Its protein product is CAGSGSWTGELFF. Filled out from reference TRBV2 and TRBJ2-2, the complete variable domain reads EPEVTQTPSHQVTQMGQEVILRCVPISNHLYFYWYRQILGQKVEFLVSFYNNEISEKSEIFDDQFSVERPDGSNFTLKIRSTKLEDSAMYFCAGSGSWTGELFFGEGSRLTVL.

Within the sample, this clone is medium-sized. This sequence joins TRBV6-1 and TRBJ2-7; weak D call: TRBD1 (6 bases). Germline-derived CDR1 and CDR2 are MNHNS and SASEGT. V lost 8 bases to trimming and J lost 2 bases, with 13 bases between them. The length of the CDR3 is 13 residues. The CDR3: CASGRTDTYEQYF. CDR3 sequence (DNA): TGTGCCAGCGGTAGGACAGATACCTACGAGCAGTACTTC.

This clone was counted between two and nine times. V usage is TRBV19 and J usage is TRBJ2-5, with D perhaps TRBD1 (5 bases). The germline CDR1 and CDR2 sequences are LNHDA and SQIVND (reference sequence). Trimming took off 1 base at V and 3 bases at J, with 6 bases between the two ends. The CDR3 is 13 residues long. The CDR3 bases are TGTGCCAGTAGTATAGTCAGGGAAGAGACCCAGTACTTC. Translated: CASSIVREETQYF. The full variable domain, rest sourced from reference TRBV19 and TRBJ2-5, is DGGITQSPKYLFRKEGQNVTLSCEQNLNHDAMYWYRQDPGQGLRLIYYSQIVNDFQKGDIAEGYSVSREKKESFPLTVTSAQKNPTAFYLCASSIVREETQYFGPGTRLLVL.

This clone came up once. Mismatch with germline at one junction end may stem from a read error. This rearrangement joins TRBV25-1 to TRBJ2-3, with D perhaps TRBD1 (5 bases). CDR1 and CDR2 (germline): MGHDK, SYGVNS. The CDR3 has 20 amino acids. CDR3 in DNA: TGTGCCAGCAGCCTCCCCCAATTGATGACAGTGGGTCGAGGCACAGATACCCAGTATTTT. Encoded protein: CASSLPQLMTVGRGTDTQYF.

In this sample, this clone is medium-sized. The gene calls are TRBV6-5 and TRBJ1-6, with D unclear. The germline gives CDR1 MNHEY, CDR2 SVGAGI. The CDR3 sequence is 16 residues long. V lost 2 bases and J 0 bases, leaving 8 bases between the germline ends. CDR3 region: CASSYIRSSYNSPLHF. Here the CDR3 DNA reads TGTGCCAGCAGTTACATCCGCAGCTCCTATAATTCACCCCTCCACTTT.

The table lists this clone with many counts. J is TRBJ1-2 and V is TRBV5-1, with D perhaps matching TRBD1 (6 bases). The CDR3 runs 13 residues. The V gene lost 1 base and the J gene lost 4 bases, with 8 bases spanning the gap. Germline V gives CDR1 SGHRS, CDR2 YFSETQ. CDR3 bases: TGCGCCAGCAGCTTGAAGACAGGCTATGGCTACACCTTC. Residues: CASSLKTGYGYTF. Looking up the rest from reference TRBV5-1 and TRBJ1-2 gives the full variable domain: KAGVTQTPRYLIKTRGQQVTLSCSPISGHRSVSWYQQTPGQGLQFLFEYFSETQRNKGNFPGRFSGRQFSNSRSEMNVSTLELGDSALYLCASSLKTGYGYTFGSGTRLTVV.

As regards this clone: A much larger clonotype is one base distant, so this may be a read error. This chain uses TRBV5-4 with TRBJ2-2, with 7 nucleotides matching TRBD2. There are 14 residues in the CDR3. CDR1 and CDR2 from the germline V gene are SGHNT and YYREEE (reference sequence). V shed 8 bases, J shed 2 bases, and the junction held 6 bases outside the gene matches. This chain's CDR3 is CARKGLHNTGELFF. CDR3 bases: TGTGCCAGAAAGGGACTACATAACACCGGGGAGCTGTTTTTT.

V and J are TRBV29-1 and TRBJ1-1, with 8 bases fitting TRBD1. There are 13 residues in the CDR3. The V gene's germline CDR1 is SQVTM and CDR2 ANQGSEA. Trimming took 4 bases from V and 10 from J; bases not matched to a gene: 11. The CDR3 protein is CSVGTGIGRGAFF. CDR3 coding DNA: TGCAGCGTTGGGACAGGGATTGGTCGCGGAGCTTTCTTT.

This sequence joins TRBV27 and TRBJ1-2; TRBD1 agrees at 7 bases. There are 17 residues in the CDR3. The V segment lost 6 bases and the J segment 2 bases; nucleotides outside the gene matches: 15. Looked up from germline, CDR1 is MNHEY and CDR2 is SMNVEV (reference sequence). This chain's CDR3 is CASRALRQGQGNYGYTF. CDR3 DNA: TGTGCCAGCAGGGCCCTGCGACAGGGTCAAGGGAACTATGGCTACACCTTC.

Many counts were recorded for this clone. Other DNA sequences from this sample encode an identical CDR3 as well. The rearrangement uses TRBV20-1 and TRBJ1-5; D perhaps matches TRBD1 (5 bases). The CDR3 runs 13 residues. V gave up 3 bases and J gave up 9 bases, with 15 bases separating them. In germline, CDR1 is DFQATT, CDR2 SNEGSKA (reference sequence). Here the CDR3 reads CSASRQGSGPQHF. DNA of the CDR3: TGCAGTGCTAGTCGTCAGGGCTCGGGGCCCCAGCATTTT.

The sample holds many counts of this clone. The V call is TRBV20-1, the J call TRBJ2-7; 7 nucleotides align to TRBD1. V gave up 3 bases and J gave up 1 base; unmatched junction bases: 6. From germline, CDR1 is DFQATT and CDR2 SNEGSKA (reference sequence). The CDR3 loop spans 14 amino acids. The CDR3 DNA reads as TGCAGTGCTAGTGACAGGGTCAGGTCCTACGAGCAGTACTTC. Protein product: CSASDRVRSYEQYF.

The rearrangement links TRBV4-1 to TRBJ1-5; maybe TRBD1 (5 bases). Germline V gives CDR1 MGHRA, CDR2 YSYEKL. The CDR3 sequence is 15 residues long. V was cut by 0 bases and J by 6 bases, with 12 bases left in between. The CDR3 nucleotides are TGCGCCAGCAGCCAAGATGGGGGGGTTGGTCAGCCCCAGCATTTT. Its protein is CASSQDGGVGQPQHF.

This clone was seen many times. This chain connects TRBV11-2 to TRBJ2-1; D is undetermined. This CDR3 region has 8 residues. CDR1 and CDR2 from the germline V gene are SGHAT and FQNNGV. V lost 4 bases and J 15 bases, leaving 4 bases between the germline ends. CDR3 in amino acids: CASSSVFF. CDR3 in DNA: TGTGCCAGCAGCTCCGTGTTCTTC.

This clone was observed many times. This rearrangement joins TRBV19 to TRBJ1-5; D remains unclear. V dropped 0 bases and J dropped 2 bases, with 8 bases sitting between them. The CDR3 length is 15 residues. CDR1 and CDR2 (germline): LNHDA, SQIVND (reference sequence). Here the CDR3 DNA reads TGTGCCAGTAGTATAGATGGGCAGCGCAATCAGCCCCAGCATTTT. Translation: CASSIDGQRNQPQHF.

Ten or more counts support this clone. This specimen includes other DNA sequences encoding the same CDR3. The genes are TRBV30 and TRBJ1-1; D gene unclear. Germline V CDR1 and CDR2: GTSNPN, SVGIG (reference sequence). V lost 2 bases to trimming and J lost 0 bases, with 7 bases between them. The CDR3 loop spans 13 amino acids. This chain's CDR3 is CAWSIGLNTEAFF. DNA for the CDR3: TGTGCCTGGAGTATCGGGCTGAACACTGAAGCTTTCTTT.

The chain employs TRBV6-1 and TRBJ1-6; maybe TRBD1 (6 bases). Germline lookup yields CDR1 MNHNS and CDR2 SASEGT. Trimming removed 5 bases at V and 5 bases at J, with 10 bases between. The CDR3 loop spans 14 amino acids. CDR3 sequence (DNA): TGTGCCAGCAGTTTTGGACAGCATAATTCACCCCTCCACTTT. As protein: CASSFGQHNSPLHF.

This clone has ten or more counts. The chain couples TRBV30 to TRBJ2-1, with 7 nucleotides matching TRBD2. From germline, CDR1 is GTSNPN and CDR2 SVGIG (reference sequence). The CDR3 consists of 16 residues. Trimming removed 3 bases from V and 5 bases from J; junction bases left unmatched: 13. This CDR3 is CAWSSLGLAANNEQFF. CDR3 DNA sequence: TGTGCCTGGAGCTCCCTGGGGCTAGCGGCGAACAATGAGCAGTTCTTC. Combining the CDR3 with reference TRBV30 and TRBJ2-1 gives the whole variable domain SQTIHQWPATLVQPVGSPLSLECTVEGTSNPNLYWYRQAAGRGLQLLFYSVGIGQISSEVPQNLSASRPQDRQFILSSKKLLLSDSGFYLCAWSSLGLAANNEQFFGPGTRLTVL.

At least ten counts were recorded for this clone. The genes are TRBV3-1 and TRBJ1-2; D is unclear. The germline CDR1 and CDR2 sequences are LGHDT and YNNKEL (reference sequence). The CDR3 runs to 12 residues. The ends were cut back, 0 bases at V and 7 bases at J, with 6 bases in the middle. The CDR3 spells CASSQEMGGYTF. The DNA of the CDR3 is TGTGCCAGCAGCCAAGAAATGGGTGGCTACACCTTC.

By sample fraction, this clone is medium-sized (0.01 to 0.1%). The chain is built from TRBV6-1 and TRBJ2-1, with TRBD2 matching over 14 bases. The CDR3 length is 17 residues. With 3 bases clipped from V and 4 bases from J, the junction kept 5 bases outside the gene matches. Germline V gives CDR1 MNHNS, CDR2 SASEGT. CDR3 loop: CASSDGTSGRVYNEQFF. In DNA form, the CDR3 reads TGTGCCAGCAGTGACGGGACTAGCGGGAGAGTTTACAATGAGCAGTTCTTC.

The V and J genes are TRBV18 and TRBJ2-7; 7 bases align to TRBD2. This CDR3 region has 14 residues. Germline V gives CDR1 KGHSH, CDR2 LQKENI. Trimming cost V 6 bases and J 0 bases; bases outside gene matches: 5. The CDR3 region has the DNA TGTGCCAGCTCCCGTGGCGGGAGCTCCTACGAGCAGTACTTC. It translates to CASSRGGSSYEQYF. Looking up the rest from reference TRBV18 and TRBJ2-7 gives the full variable domain: NAGVMQNPRHLVRRRGQEARLRCSPMKGHSHVYWYRQLPEEGLKFMVYLQKENIIDESGMPKERFSAEFPKEGPSILRIQQVVRGDSAAYFCASSRGGSSYEQYFGPGTRLTVT.

This clone was counted at least ten times. The chain uses TRBV20-1 and TRBJ2-3; 9 bases map to TRBD1. Germline V lookup: CDR1 DFQATT, CDR2 SNEGSKA (reference sequence). The V segment lost 3 bases and the J segment 4 bases; nucleotides outside the gene matches: 5. This CDR3 is built from 14 residues. CDR3 DNA sequence: TGCAGTGCTAGCCGGGACAGGGATTCAGATACGCAGTATTTT. Amino acids: CSASRDRDSDTQYF.

This chain links TRBV19 with TRBJ1-1; D possibly corresponds to TRBD1 (6 bases). The ends were cut back, 5 bases at V and 2 bases at J, with 24 bases in the middle. CDR3 length: 18 amino acids. In germline, CDR1 is LNHDA, CDR2 SQIVND (reference sequence). The CDR3 sequence: CASSHHPRCRTANTEAFF. In nucleotides, the CDR3 is TGTGCCAGTAGTCACCATCCCCGTTGCCGGACAGCAAACACTGAAGCTTTCTTT. Supplemented by reference TRBV19 and TRBJ1-1, the full variable domain reads DGGITQSPKYLFRKEGQNVTLSCEQNLNHDAMYWYRQDPGQGLRLIYYSQIVNDFQKGDIAEGYSVSREKKESFPLTVTSAQKNPTAFYLCASSHHPRCRTANTEAFFGQGTRLTVV.

This clone has a handful of counts. The V and J genes are TRBV9 and TRBJ1-2, with D unclear. The CDR3 runs 12 residues. Trimming removed 4 bases at V and 5 bases at J, with 9 bases between. CDR1 is SGDLS, CDR2 YYNGEE, per germline. CDR3: CASSSTQYGYTF. The DNA for the CDR3 is TGTGCCAGCAGCTCTACTCAATATGGCTACACCTTC.

J is TRBJ1-6 and V is TRBV10-3; D is uncertain. The CDR3 length is 11 residues. Deletions cut 6 bases from V and 14 bases from J, with 11 bases between. Germline CDR1 is ENHRY and CDR2 is SYGVKD. CDR3 DNA: TGTGCCATCAGGTTGGGAGAGGCCCTCCACTTT. Translation: CAIRLGEALHF.

This clone was counted many times. The chain recombines TRBV29-1 with TRBJ1-5; maybe TRBD1 (5 bases). Looked up from germline, CDR1 is SQVTM and CDR2 is ANQGSEA. This CDR3 region has 14 residues. With 4 bases removed from V and 2 bases from J, the gap between germline ends came to 12 bases. The CDR3 loop is CSVAGGSGNQPQHF. CDR3 nucleotides: TGCAGCGTTGCCGGGGGATCCGGCAATCAGCCCCAGCATTTT. The variable domain in full, completed from reference TRBV29-1 and TRBJ1-5, reads SAVISQKPSRDICQRGTSLTIQCQVDSQVTMMFWYRQQPGQSLTLIATANQGSEATYESGFVIDKFPISRPNLTFSTLTVSNMSPEDSSIYLCSVAGGSGNQPQHFGDGTRLSIL.